This TCR beta chain emerged from a study of T-cell memory formation after mild COVID-19. In germline, CDR1 is SEHNR, CDR2 FQNEAQ (reference sequence). V dropped 5 bases and J dropped 6 bases, with 11 bases sitting between them. The CDR3 has 13 amino acids. Regarding the study as a whole: Memory from before infection featured some responding clones, which suggests cross-reactive memory joined. CD8+ contracting clones occupied EMRA, while CD4+ ones occupied mainly CM and EM.

Only a few counts were recorded for this clonotype. The antigen is not known. The TCR alpha and TCR beta cDNA libraries, bearing sample barcodes and UMIs, were generated by 5'RACE using constant-segment primers. TCRdb reprocessed the 5' RACE reads with MiXCR, giving one entry per CDR3 protein. The data hold hundreds of thousands of distinct CDR3 sequences, with approximately 8.4% observed a single time. V usage is TRBV7-9 and J usage is TRBJ2-1; D remains unclear. This TCR was recovered from a man younger than 35 who had mild COVID-19 (a few samples of this study predate the infection). Cell type and time point are not known. Specimen: PBMCs or a T cell subset sorted from them (not recorded which). In DNA form, the CDR3 reads TGTGCCAGCAGCCATTCCACCCCCAATGAGCAGTTCTTC. It yields the protein CASSHSTPNEQFF.